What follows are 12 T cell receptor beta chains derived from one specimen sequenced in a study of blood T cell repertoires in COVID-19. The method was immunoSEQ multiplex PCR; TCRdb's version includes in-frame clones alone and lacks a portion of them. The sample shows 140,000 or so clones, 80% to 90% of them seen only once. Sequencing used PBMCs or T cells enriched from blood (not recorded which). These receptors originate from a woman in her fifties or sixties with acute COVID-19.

This CDR3 is CASSEGWGDEQYF. The CDR3 DNA reads as TGTGCCAGCAGTGAAGGGTGGGGCGACGAGCAGTACTTC. The rearrangement joins TRBV6-1 to TRBJ2-7; D perhaps matches TRBD1 (5 bases). Trimming pared 1 base from V and 5 bases from J, leaving 9 bases between. The CDR3 loop spans 13 amino acids. CDR1 is MNHNS, CDR2 SASEGT, per germline.

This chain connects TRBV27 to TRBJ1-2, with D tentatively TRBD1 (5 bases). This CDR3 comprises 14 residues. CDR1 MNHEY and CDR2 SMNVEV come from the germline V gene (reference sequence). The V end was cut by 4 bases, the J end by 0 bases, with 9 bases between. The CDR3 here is CASSYDRANYGYTF. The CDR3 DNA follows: TGTGCCAGCAGTTACGACAGAGCTAACTATGGCTACACCTTC.

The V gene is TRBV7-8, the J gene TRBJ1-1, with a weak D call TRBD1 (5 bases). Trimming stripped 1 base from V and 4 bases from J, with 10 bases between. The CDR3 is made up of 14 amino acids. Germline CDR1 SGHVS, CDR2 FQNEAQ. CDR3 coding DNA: TGTGCCAGCAGCTTAGAGGGGCTGGGCACTGAAGCTTTCTTT. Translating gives CASSLEGLGTEAFF.

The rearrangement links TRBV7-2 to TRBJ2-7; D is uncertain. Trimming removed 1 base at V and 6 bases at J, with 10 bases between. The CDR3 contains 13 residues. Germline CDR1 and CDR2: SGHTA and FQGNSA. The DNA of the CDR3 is TGTGCCAGCAGCTTAGGCACACCCCTCGAGCAGTACTTC. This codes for CASSLGTPLEQYF. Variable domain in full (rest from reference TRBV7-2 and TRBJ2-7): GAGVSQSPSNKVTEKGKDVELRCDPISGHTALYWYRQSLGQGLEFLIYFQGNSAPDKSGLPSDRFSAERTGGSVSTLTIQRTQQEDSAVYLCASSLGTPLEQYFGPGTRLTVT.

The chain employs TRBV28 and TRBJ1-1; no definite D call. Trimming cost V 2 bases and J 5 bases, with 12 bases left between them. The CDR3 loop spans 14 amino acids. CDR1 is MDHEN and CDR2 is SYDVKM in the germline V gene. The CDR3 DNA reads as TGTGCCAGCAGTTTACGGTACGGGATTACTGAAGCTTTCTTT. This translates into CASSLRYGITEAFF.

The CDR3 here is CASNPAGLAGIYNEQFF. The CDR3 DNA reads TGTGCCAGCAACCCGGCCGGGCTAGCGGGGATCTACAATGAGCAGTTCTTC. The V and J genes are TRBV5-4 and TRBJ2-1; 9 nucleotides line up with TRBD2. This CDR3 has 17 amino acids. The V segment lost 6 bases and the J segment 3 bases; nucleotides outside the gene matches: 13. Germline loops: CDR1 SGHNT, CDR2 YYREEE (reference sequence). Full variable domain (remainder filled in from reference TRBV5-4 and TRBJ2-1): ETGVTQSPTHLIKTRGQQVTLRCSSQSGHNTVSWYQQALGQGPQFIFQYYREEENGRGNFPPRFSGLQFPNYSSELNVNALELDDSALYLCASNPAGLAGIYNEQFFGPGTRLTVL.

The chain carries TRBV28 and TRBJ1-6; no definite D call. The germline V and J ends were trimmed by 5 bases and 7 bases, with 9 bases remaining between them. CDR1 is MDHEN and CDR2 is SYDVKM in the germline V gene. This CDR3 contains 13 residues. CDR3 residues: CASSKERNSPLHF. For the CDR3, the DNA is TGTGCCAGCAGTAAGGAGAGGAATTCACCCCTCCACTTT. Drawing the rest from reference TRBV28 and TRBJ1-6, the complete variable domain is DVKVTQSSRYLVKRTGEKVFLECVQDMDHENMFWYRQDPGLGLRLIYFSYDVKMKEKGDIPEGYSVSREKKERFSLILESASTNQTSMYLCASSKERNSPLHFGNGTRLTVT.

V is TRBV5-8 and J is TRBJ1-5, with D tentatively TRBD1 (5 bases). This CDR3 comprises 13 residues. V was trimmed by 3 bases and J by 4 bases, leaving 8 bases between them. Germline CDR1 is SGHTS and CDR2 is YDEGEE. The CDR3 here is CASSWGSNQPQHF. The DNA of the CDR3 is TGTGCCAGCAGCTGGGGCTCGAATCAGCCCCAGCATTTT.

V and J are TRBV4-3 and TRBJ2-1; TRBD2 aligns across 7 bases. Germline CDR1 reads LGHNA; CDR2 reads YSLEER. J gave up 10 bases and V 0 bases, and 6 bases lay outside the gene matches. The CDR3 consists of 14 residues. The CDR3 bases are TGCGCCAGCAGCCAAGAGCATGGAGCGGGAGAGCAGTTCTTC. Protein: CASSQEHGAGEQFF.

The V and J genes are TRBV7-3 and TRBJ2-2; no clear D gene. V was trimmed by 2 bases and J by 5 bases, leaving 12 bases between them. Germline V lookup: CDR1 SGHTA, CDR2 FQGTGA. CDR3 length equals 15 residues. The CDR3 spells CASSLVGAETGELFF. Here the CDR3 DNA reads TGTGCCAGCAGCTTAGTCGGTGCTGAGACCGGGGAGCTGTTTTTT.

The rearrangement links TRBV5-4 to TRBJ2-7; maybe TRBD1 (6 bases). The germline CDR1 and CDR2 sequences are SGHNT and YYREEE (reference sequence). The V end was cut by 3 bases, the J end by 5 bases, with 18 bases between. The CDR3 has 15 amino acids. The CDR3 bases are TGTGCCAGCAGCTCGGTGTTCGGACAGTCGAACGAGCAGTACTTC. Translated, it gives CASSSVFGQSNEQYF. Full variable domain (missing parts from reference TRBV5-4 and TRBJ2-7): ETGVTQSPTHLIKTRGQQVTLRCSSQSGHNTVSWYQQALGQGPQFIFQYYREEENGRGNFPPRFSGLQFPNYSSELNVNALELDDSALYLCASSSVFGQSNEQYFGPGTRLTVT.

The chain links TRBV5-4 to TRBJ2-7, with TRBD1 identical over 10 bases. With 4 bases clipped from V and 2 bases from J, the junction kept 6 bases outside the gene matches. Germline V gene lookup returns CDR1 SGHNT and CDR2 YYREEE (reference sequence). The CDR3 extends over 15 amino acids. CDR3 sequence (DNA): TGTGCCAGCAGCACCGACAGGGGGCTTGCCTACGAGCAGTACTTC. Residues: CASSTDRGLAYEQYF.